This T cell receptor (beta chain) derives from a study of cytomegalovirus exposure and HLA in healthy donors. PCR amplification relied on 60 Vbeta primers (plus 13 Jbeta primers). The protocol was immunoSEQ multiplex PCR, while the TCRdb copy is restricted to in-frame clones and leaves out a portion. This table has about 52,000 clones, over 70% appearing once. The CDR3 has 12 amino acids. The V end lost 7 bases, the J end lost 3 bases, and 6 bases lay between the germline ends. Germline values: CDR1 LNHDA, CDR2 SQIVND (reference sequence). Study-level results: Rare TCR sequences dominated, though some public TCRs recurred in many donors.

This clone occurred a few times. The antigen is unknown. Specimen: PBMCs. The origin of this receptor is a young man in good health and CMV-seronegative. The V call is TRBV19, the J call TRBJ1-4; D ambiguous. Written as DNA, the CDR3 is TGTGCCAGTAAGGGAGCTAATGAAAAACTGTTTTTT. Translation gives CASKGANEKLFF.